This T cell receptor (beta chain) is from a study of cytomegalovirus exposure and HLA in healthy donors. On the study more broadly: Earlier, 100 million to 120 million unique TCR beta sequences were recovered from roughly 180 million T cells by an analysis.

A remark on this clone: Its antigen is still unknown.

This CDR3 is built from 15 residues. J lost 1 base, V lost 3 bases, and 0 bases had no gene match. Germline assignment: CDR1 SEHNR and CDR2 FQNEAQ (reference sequence). Broader study findings: Reportedly, fewer N-insertions than the 666-donor mean appeared in an Asian-associated ancestry cluster in a later analysis. Per published accounts, TCR beta sequences correctly predicted the HLA-A and HLA-B alleles of most subjects. Reported results showed that the classifier diagnosed cytomegalovirus status with high specificity and sensitivity.

It was with 60 Vbeta and 13 Jbeta primers that the PCR ran. The method was immunoSEQ multiplex PCR; TCRdb's version includes in-frame clones alone and lacks a portion of them. Among around 90,000 clones, approximately 81% were seen once, and the ten largest hold more than 2.5%. This sequence was found in a male donor in good health and CMV-seropositive. This chain joins TRBV7-9 and TRBJ2-1; 10 nucleotides agree with TRBD1. The sequenced sample consisted of PBMCs. CDR3 loop: CASSLDRGSYNEQFF. CDR3 nucleotides: TGTGCCAGCAGCTTGGACAGGGGGTCCTACAATGAGCAGTTCTTC.